Below are 21 T cell receptor beta chains sequenced from a single sample in a study of blood T cells in healthy people across ages. The second PCR ran roughly 7 to 12 cycles with a sample-barcoded 5' primer and J-beta primers. TCRdb re-analysed the 5' RACE reads in MiXCR, keeping a single row per CDR3 protein. The sample has over 1,200,000 distinct CDR3 sequences; 59% are singletons. The sample consisted of blood. The receptors stem from a man aged 18-30 years in good health.

V usage is TRBV6-1 and J usage is TRBJ1-1; D remains ambiguous. There are 16 residues in the CDR3. The V end was cut by 2 bases, the J end by 0 bases, with 13 bases between. Germline V lookup: CDR1 MNHNS, CDR2 SASEGT. The CDR3 region has the DNA TGTGCCAGCAGTGAATTTCCACGGGAGATGAACACTGAAGCTTTCTTT. It yields the protein CASSEFPREMNTEAFF.

V gene TRBV20-1 combines with J gene TRBJ2-2; D unclear. This CDR3 is 14 amino acids long. Per germline, CDR1 DFQATT and CDR2 SNEGSKA (reference sequence). The ends were cut back, 3 bases at V and 3 bases at J, with 11 bases in the middle. CDR3 in amino acids: CSASGQVDTGELFF. In DNA, the CDR3 is TGCAGTGCTAGCGGGCAGGTCGACACCGGGGAGCTGTTTTTT.

This clonotype was seen more than once but under ten times. This chain links TRBV4-1 with TRBJ2-6; D uncertain. Germline CDR1 MGHRA, CDR2 YSYEKL. The CDR3 has 17 residues. Deletions cut 0 bases from V and 0 bases from J, with 9 bases between. CDR3 sequence: CASSQEGSHSGANVLTF. CDR3 sequence (DNA): TGCGCCAGCAGCCAAGAGGGTAGTCACTCTGGGGCCAACGTCCTGACTTTC.

The rearrangement joins TRBV27 to TRBJ2-1, with no clear D. The CDR3 runs 15 residues. V dropped 4 bases and J dropped 2 bases, with 12 bases sitting between them. CDR1 MNHEY and CDR2 SMNVEV come from the germline V gene (reference sequence). CDR3 DNA sequence: TGTGCCAGCAGTTCCGGGTCATCACCCTACAATGAGCAGTTCTTC. It is translated as CASSSGSSPYNEQFF.

The J gene is TRBJ1-5, the V gene TRBV12-3 or TRBV12-4, with unresolved D. The length of the CDR3 is 13 residues. Trimming shortened V by 2 bases and J by 5 bases, and 7 bases separated the two germline ends. For the CDR3, the DNA is TGTGCCAGCAGTTTAAATATCGATCAGCCCCAGCATTTT. Its protein is CASSLNIDQPQHF.

The V gene is TRBV6-1, the J gene TRBJ2-1; the D gene is possibly TRBD2 (6 bases). Germline CDR1 reads MNHNS; CDR2 reads SASEGT. The V gene lost 2 bases and the J gene lost 9 bases, with 8 bases spanning the gap. CDR3 size: 12 residues. The CDR3 loop is CASSEMGGEQFF. CDR3 sequence (DNA): TGTGCCAGCAGTGAAATGGGGGGTGAGCAGTTCTTC.

V gene TRBV5-5 combines with J gene TRBJ2-3, with TRBD1 matching 8 bases. The CDR3 loop spans 17 amino acids. Germline CDR1 and CDR2: SGHKS and YYEKEE (reference sequence). The trim removed 0 bases at V and 0 bases at J, leaving 6 bases unmatched. As DNA, the CDR3 is TGTGCCAGCAGCTTGGCCAGGGGGCAAAGTAGCACAGATACGCAGTATTTT. This codes for CASSLARGQSSTDTQYF.

V is TRBV14 and J is TRBJ2-5, with a tentative D call TRBD2 (5 bases). V was cut by 4 bases and J by 7 bases, with 16 bases left in between. The CDR3 is 14 residues long. The V gene's germline CDR1 is SGHDN and CDR2 FVKESK. CDR3 amino acids: CASSLSAAPRTQYF. The CDR3 nucleotides read TGTGCCAGCAGCCTCTCAGCGGCTCCGAGGACCCAGTACTTC.

V is TRBV5-1 and J is TRBJ2-5; D uncertain. Trimming removed 0 bases from V and 0 bases from J, with 12 bases in between. This CDR3 contains 16 residues. Germline V gene lookup returns CDR1 SGHRS and CDR2 YFSETQ. CDR3 loop: CASSLAPFNHQETQYF. The CDR3 DNA follows: TGCGCCAGCAGCTTGGCCCCCTTCAACCACCAAGAGACCCAGTACTTC.

The chain employs TRBV4-3 and TRBJ2-4; 11 bases line up with TRBD1. Looked up from germline, CDR1 is LGHNA and CDR2 is YSLEER. This CDR3 spans 15 amino acids. J was trimmed by 13 bases and V by 2 bases; bases with no gene match: 10. This CDR3 reads CASSQIGQGAQEQYF. The CDR3 DNA reads TGCGCCAGCAGCCAAATTGGACAGGGGGCGCAGGAGCAGTACTTC.

The chain has TRBV18 and TRBJ2-1; D is possibly TRBD2 (6 bases). The CDR3 covers 11 residues. V lost 10 bases and J lost 7, with 11 bases in between. Germline V CDR1 and CDR2: KGHSH, LQKENI. The CDR3 sequence: CATEGRNEQFF. CDR3 sequence (DNA): TGTGCCACAGAGGGGAGGAATGAGCAGTTCTTC.

This clonotype was observed a few times. The CDR3 loop is CATTGTGNEQYF. The CDR3 region has the DNA TGTGCCACAACCGGGACAGGGAACGAGCAGTACTTC. This chain joins TRBV15 and TRBJ2-4; the match to TRBD1 covers 9 bases. With the DNA end fitting TRBJ2-7 better, the J assignment may be wrong. Germline CDR1 is LNHNV and CDR2 is YYDKDF (reference sequence). The CDR3 extends over 12 amino acids.

This chain joins TRBV4-2 and TRBJ1-5, with a possible D match to TRBD1 (6 bases). V was clipped by 0 bases and J by 7 bases, with 16 bases between them. Germline V gene lookup returns CDR1 LGHNA and CDR2 YNFKEQ. This CDR3 has 16 amino acids. In nucleotides, the CDR3 is TGTGCCAGCAGCCAAGATAGGACAGCCGATAACCAGCCCCAGCATTTT. The encoded protein is CASSQDRTADNQPQHF.

This clonotype was detected ten times or more. The rearrangement uses TRBV7-2 and TRBJ2-3; possibly TRBD2 for D (6 bases). V shed 8 bases and J shed 0 bases, with 12 bases lying between them. The CDR3 is 14 amino acids. Per germline, CDR1 SGHTA and CDR2 FQGNSA. The CDR3 loop is CASSGSGSTDTQYF. The CDR3 region has the DNA TGTGCCAGCTCGGGTAGCGGTAGCACAGATACGCAGTATTTT.

In its sample, this clonotype was seen once. The gene calls are TRBV27 and TRBJ2-7; 12 positions agree with TRBD2. With the DNA end fitting TRBJ2-5 better, the J assignment may be wrong. Germline V gene lookup returns CDR1 MNHEY and CDR2 SMNVEV (reference sequence). The CDR3 spans 16 residues. This CDR3 is CASSWLAGGPTGTQYF. The CDR3 region has the DNA TGTGCCAGCAGTTGGCTAGCGGGGGGGCCTACCGGGACCCAGTACTTC.

This clonotype was seen a handful of times. The chain employs TRBV3-1 and TRBJ2-5, with 7 bases fitting TRBD1. Losses at the gene ends were 4 bases for V and 4 bases for J; bases not matched to a gene: 6. Germline V lookup: CDR1 LGHDT, CDR2 YNNKEL (reference sequence). The CDR3 totals 14 residues. The chain's CDR3 is CASSPGQESETQYF. The CDR3 nucleotides read TGTGCCAGCAGCCCCGGACAGGAGTCAGAGACCCAGTACTTC.

The chain couples TRBV5-5 to TRBJ2-5; a weak D match, TRBD1 (5 bases). The CDR3 is 18 amino acids. Between the trimmed V and J ends, which lost 2 bases and 0 bases, there was a span of 20 bases. The germline V gene has CDR1 SGHKS and CDR2 YYEKEE (reference sequence). The CDR3 nucleotides are TGTGCCAGCAGCTTCGCTTGGGGCGGTTCTTTATACCAAGAGACCCAGTACTTC. It translates to CASSFAWGGSLYQETQYF.

This clonotype is a singleton in its sample. The CDR3 region is CASSLGIDRVGEQFF. In DNA, the CDR3 is TGCGCCAGCAGCTTGGGCATCGACAGGGTGGGTGAGCAGTTCTTC. The chain employs TRBV5-1 and TRBJ2-1; the match to TRBD1 covers 7 bases. Per the germline V gene, CDR1 is SGHRS and CDR2 is YFSETQ. This CDR3 contains 15 residues. J was trimmed by 9 bases and V by 0 bases; bases with no gene match: 9. The variable domain in full, with the rest retrieved from reference TRBV5-1 and TRBJ2-1, is KAGVTQTPRYLIKTRGQQVTLSCSPISGHRSVSWYQQTPGQGLQFLFEYFSETQRNKGNFPGRFSGRQFSNSRSEMNVSTLELGDSALYLCASSLGIDRVGEQFFGPGTRLTVL.

The genes are TRBV6-4 and TRBJ2-1; TRBD2 might be the D (5 bases). The V gene's germline CDR1 is MRHNA and CDR2 SNTAGT. The CDR3 has 13 amino acids. V lost 2 bases and J 11 bases, leaving 13 bases between the germline ends. The CDR3 region is CASSDLFGVKQFF. The CDR3 DNA reads as TGTGCCAGCAGTGACCTTTTCGGGGTTAAGCAGTTCTTC.

The gene calls are TRBV10-3 and TRBJ2-3; maybe TRBD1 (6 bases). CDR1 and CDR2 from the germline V gene are ENHRY and SYGVKD. V was clipped by 5 bases and J by 4 bases, with 10 bases between them. The CDR3 extends over 13 amino acids. This chain's CDR3 is CAISNRVADTQYF. As DNA, the CDR3 is TGTGCCATCAGTAACAGGGTTGCAGATACGCAGTATTTT.

This clonotype was found a few times. The rearrangement uses TRBV3-1 and TRBJ2-7; D not certain. This CDR3 spans 13 amino acids. Trimming left V 4 bases short and J 5 bases short, with 12 bases between. Germline V gene sequence: CDR1 LGHDT, CDR2 YNNKEL (reference sequence). In DNA, the CDR3 is TGTGCCAGCAGCCCGACGGAGCGCCACGAGCAGTACTTC. The encoded protein is CASSPTERHEQYF.